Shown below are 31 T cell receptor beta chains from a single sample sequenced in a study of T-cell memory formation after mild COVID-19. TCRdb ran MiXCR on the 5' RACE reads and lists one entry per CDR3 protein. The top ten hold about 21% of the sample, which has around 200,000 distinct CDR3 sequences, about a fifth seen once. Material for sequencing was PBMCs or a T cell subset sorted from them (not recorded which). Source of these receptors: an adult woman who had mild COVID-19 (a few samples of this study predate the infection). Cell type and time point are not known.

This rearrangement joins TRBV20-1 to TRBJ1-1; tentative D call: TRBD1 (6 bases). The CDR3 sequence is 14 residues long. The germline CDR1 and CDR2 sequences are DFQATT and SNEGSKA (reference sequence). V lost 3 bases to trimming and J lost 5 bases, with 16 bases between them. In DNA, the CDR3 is TGCAGTGCTAGCAACAGGGCACAGTGGACTGAAGCTTTCTTT. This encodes CSASNRAQWTEAFF.

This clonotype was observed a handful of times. CDR3 DNA sequence: TGCGCCAGCAGCCAAGGGACAGGGGGCATTTTTCAGCCCCAGCATTTT. It yields the protein CASSQGTGGIFQPQHF. The genes are TRBV4-1 and TRBJ1-5; 11 bases are a match to TRBD1. J gave up 6 bases and V 1 base, and 5 bases lay outside the gene matches. This CDR3 has 16 residues. Germline-derived CDR1 and CDR2 are MGHRA and YSYEKL.

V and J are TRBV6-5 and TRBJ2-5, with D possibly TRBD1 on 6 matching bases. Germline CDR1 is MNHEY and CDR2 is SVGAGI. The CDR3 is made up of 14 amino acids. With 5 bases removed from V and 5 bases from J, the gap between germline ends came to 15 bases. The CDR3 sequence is CASSRAQGMETQYF. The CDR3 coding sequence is TGTGCCAGCAGTCGAGCCCAGGGGATGGAGACCCAGTACTTC.

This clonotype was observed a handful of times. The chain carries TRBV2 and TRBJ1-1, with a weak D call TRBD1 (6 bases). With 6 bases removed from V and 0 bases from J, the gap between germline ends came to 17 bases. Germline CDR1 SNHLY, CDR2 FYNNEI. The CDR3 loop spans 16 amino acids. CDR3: CASRMGHRTMNTEAFF. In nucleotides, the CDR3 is TGTGCCAGCAGAATGGGACACCGTACCATGAACACTGAAGCTTTCTTT.

The DNA for the CDR3 is TGTGCCAGCACCGGTCAGGGGGTAACGGGCACAGATACGCAGTATTTT. It is translated as CASTGQGVTGTDTQYF. This chain links TRBV27 with TRBJ2-3, with 7 bases identical to TRBD1. Germline CDR1 is MNHEY and CDR2 is SMNVEV (reference sequence). CDR3 length: 16 residues. V lost 7 bases and J lost 1; bases outside the gene matches: 11.

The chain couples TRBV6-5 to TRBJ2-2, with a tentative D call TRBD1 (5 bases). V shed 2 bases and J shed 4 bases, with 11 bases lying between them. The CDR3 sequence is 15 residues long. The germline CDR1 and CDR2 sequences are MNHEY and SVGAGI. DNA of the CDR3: TGTGCCAGCAGTTACCAGGGATCGGGCACCGGGGAGCTGTTTTTT. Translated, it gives CASSYQGSGTGELFF.

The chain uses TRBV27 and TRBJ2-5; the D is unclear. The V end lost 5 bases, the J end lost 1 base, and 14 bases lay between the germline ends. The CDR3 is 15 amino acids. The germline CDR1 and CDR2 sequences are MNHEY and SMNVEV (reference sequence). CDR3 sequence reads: CASSLWAKTQETQYF. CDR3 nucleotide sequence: TGTGCCAGCAGTCTCTGGGCTAAAACCCAAGAGACCCAGTACTTC.

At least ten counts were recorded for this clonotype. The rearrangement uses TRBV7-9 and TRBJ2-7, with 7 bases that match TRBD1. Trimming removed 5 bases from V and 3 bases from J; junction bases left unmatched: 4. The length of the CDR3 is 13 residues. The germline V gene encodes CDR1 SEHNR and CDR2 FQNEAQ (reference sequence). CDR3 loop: CASSVQGSYEQYF. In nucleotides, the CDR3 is TGTGCCAGCAGCGTACAGGGGAGCTACGAGCAGTACTTC.

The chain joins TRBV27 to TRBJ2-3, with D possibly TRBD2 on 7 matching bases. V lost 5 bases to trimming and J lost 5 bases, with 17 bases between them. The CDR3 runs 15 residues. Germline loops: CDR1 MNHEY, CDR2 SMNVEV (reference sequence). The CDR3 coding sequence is TGTGCCAGCAGTGACTACTTGGGGGGGCAAGATACGCAGTATTTT. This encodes CASSDYLGGQDTQYF.

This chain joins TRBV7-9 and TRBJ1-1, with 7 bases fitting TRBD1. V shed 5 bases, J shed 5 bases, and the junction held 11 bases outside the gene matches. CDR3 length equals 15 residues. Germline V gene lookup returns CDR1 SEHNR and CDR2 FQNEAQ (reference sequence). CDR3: CASSDLTGAGTEAFF. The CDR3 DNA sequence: TGTGCCAGCAGCGACCTCACAGGGGCCGGGACTGAAGCTTTCTTT.

The CDR3 is CASSAGSENTEAFF. CDR3 bases: TGTGCCAGCAGCGCCGGGTCTGAGAACACTGAAGCTTTCTTT. The V gene is TRBV6-4, the J gene TRBJ1-1; D call uncertain. V lost 6 bases and J lost 1, with 12 bases in between. The CDR3 contains 14 residues. Germline CDR1 MRHNA, CDR2 SNTAGT.

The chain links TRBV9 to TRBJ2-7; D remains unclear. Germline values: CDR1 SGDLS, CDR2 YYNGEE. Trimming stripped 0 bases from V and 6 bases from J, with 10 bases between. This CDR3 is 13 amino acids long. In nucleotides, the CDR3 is TGTGCCAGCAGCGTAGTAAGCTATGGCGAGCAGTACTTC. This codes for CASSVVSYGEQYF.

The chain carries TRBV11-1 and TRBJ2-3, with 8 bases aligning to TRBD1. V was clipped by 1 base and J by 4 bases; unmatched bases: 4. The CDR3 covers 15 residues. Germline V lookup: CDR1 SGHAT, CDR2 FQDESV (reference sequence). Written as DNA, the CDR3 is TGTGCCAGCAGCTTAGTTACGACAGGGGCAGATACGCAGTATTTT. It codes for CASSLVTTGADTQYF. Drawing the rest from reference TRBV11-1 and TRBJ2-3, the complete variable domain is EAEVAQSPRYKITEKSQAVAFWCDPISGHATLYWYRQILGQGPELLVQFQDESVVDDSQLPKDRFSAERLKGVDSTLKIQPAELGDSAMYLCASSLVTTGADTQYFGPGTRLTVL.

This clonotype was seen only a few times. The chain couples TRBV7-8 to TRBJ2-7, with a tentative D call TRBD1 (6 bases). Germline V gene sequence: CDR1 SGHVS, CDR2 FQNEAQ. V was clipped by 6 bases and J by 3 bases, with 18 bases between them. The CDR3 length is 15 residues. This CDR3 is CASSALTGRGYEQYF. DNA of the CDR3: TGTGCCAGCAGTGCCTTAACAGGCAGGGGCTACGAGCAGTACTTC.

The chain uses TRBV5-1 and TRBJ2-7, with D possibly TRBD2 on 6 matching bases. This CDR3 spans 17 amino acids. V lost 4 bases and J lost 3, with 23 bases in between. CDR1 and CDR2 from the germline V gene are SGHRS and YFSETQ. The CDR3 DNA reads TGCGCCAGCAGCGTACACCCGGGAGCACAAGCTATCTACGAGCAGTACTTC. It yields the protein CASSVHPGAQAIYEQYF. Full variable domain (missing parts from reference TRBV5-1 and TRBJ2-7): KAGVTQTPRYLIKTRGQQVTLSCSPISGHRSVSWYQQTPGQGLQFLFEYFSETQRNKGNFPGRFSGRQFSNSRSEMNVSTLELGDSALYLCASSVHPGAQAIYEQYFGPGTRLTVT.

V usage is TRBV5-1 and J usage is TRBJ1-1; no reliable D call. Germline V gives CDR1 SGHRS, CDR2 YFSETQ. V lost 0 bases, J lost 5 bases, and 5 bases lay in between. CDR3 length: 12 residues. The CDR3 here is CASSLEQTEAFF. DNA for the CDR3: TGCGCCAGCAGCTTGGAACAGACTGAAGCTTTCTTT. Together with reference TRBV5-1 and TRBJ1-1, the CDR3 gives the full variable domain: KAGVTQTPRYLIKTRGQQVTLSCSPISGHRSVSWYQQTPGQGLQFLFEYFSETQRNKGNFPGRFSGRQFSNSRSEMNVSTLELGDSALYLCASSLEQTEAFFGQGTRLTVV.

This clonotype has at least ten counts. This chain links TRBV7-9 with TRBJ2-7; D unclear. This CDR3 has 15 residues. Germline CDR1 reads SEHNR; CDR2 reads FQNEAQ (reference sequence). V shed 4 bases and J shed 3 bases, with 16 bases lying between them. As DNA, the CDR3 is TGTGCCAGCAGCTCCGGAATCCCAGACCGCTACGAGCAGTACTTC. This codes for CASSSGIPDRYEQYF.

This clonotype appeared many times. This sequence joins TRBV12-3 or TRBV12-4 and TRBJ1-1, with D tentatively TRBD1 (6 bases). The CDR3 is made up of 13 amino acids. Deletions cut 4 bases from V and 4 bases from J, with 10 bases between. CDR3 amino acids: CASSSETGTEAFF. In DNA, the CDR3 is TGTGCCAGCAGTTCTGAGACAGGCACTGAAGCTTTCTTT.

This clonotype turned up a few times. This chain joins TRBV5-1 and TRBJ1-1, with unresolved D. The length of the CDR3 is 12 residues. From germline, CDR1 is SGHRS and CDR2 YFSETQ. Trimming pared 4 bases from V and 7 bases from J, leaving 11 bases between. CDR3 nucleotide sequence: TGCGCCAGCAGCCGAATTGGCAGTGAAGCTTTCTTT. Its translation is CASSRIGSEAFF.

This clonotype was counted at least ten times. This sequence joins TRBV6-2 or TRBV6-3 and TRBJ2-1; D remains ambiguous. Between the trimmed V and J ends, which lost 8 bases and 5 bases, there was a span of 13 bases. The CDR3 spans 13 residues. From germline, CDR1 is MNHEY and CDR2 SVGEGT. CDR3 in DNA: TGTGCCAGCTCCAGCGTCCCTCACAATGAGCAGTTCTTC. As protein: CASSSVPHNEQFF.

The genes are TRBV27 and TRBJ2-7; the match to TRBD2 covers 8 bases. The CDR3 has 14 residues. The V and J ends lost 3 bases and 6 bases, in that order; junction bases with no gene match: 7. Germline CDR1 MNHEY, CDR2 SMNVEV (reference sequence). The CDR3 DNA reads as TGTGCCAGCAGTTTTAGCGGGATTCAAAGCGAGCAGTACTTC. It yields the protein CASSFSGIQSEQYF.

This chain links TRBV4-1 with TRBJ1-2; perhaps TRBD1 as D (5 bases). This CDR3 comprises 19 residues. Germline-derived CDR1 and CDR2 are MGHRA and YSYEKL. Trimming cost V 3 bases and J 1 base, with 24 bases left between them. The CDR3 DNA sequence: TGCGCCAGCAGCCACTTCGGTTCCAGGGCCTCGACTGATAACTATGGCTACACCTTC. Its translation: CASSHFGSRASTDNYGYTF.

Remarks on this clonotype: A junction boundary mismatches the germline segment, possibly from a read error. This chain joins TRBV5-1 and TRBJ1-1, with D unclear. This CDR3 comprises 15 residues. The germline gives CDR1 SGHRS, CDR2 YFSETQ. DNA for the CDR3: TGCGCCAGCAGCTTCCCCCGGGGAGAGAACGCTGAAGCTTTCTTT. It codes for CASSFPRGENAEAFF.

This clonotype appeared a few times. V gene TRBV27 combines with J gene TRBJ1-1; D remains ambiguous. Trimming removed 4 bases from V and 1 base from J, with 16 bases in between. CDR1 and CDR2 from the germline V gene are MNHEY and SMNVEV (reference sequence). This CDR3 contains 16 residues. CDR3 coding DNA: TGTGCCAGCAGTTCGAATATAGGGAATGGGAACACTGAAGCTTTCTTT. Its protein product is CASSSNIGNGNTEAFF.

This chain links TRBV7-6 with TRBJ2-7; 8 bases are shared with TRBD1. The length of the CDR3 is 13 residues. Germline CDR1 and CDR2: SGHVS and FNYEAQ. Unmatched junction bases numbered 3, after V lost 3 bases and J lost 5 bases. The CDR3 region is CASSLTGDHEQYF. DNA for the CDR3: TGTGCCAGCAGCTTGACAGGGGACCACGAGCAGTACTTC.

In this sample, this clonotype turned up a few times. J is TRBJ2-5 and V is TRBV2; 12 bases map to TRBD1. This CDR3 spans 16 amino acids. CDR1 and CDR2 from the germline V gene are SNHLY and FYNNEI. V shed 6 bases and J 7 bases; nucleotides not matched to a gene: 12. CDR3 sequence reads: CASSPLGTGGELTQYF. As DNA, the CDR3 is TGTGCCAGCAGCCCTCTTGGGACAGGGGGCGAGCTGACCCAGTACTTC.

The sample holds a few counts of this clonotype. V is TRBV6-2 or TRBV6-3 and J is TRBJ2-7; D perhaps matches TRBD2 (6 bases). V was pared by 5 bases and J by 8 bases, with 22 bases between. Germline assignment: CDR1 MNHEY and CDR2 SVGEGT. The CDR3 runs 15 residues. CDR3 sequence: CASSPRDSLPDQQYF. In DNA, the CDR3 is TGTGCCAGCAGTCCCCGGGACTCGCTACCTGACCAGCAGTACTTC.

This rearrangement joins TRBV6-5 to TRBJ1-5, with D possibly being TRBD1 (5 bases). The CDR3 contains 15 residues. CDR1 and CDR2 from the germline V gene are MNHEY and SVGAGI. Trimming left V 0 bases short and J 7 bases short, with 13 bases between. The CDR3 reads CASSYSKTAGQPQHF. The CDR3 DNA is TGTGCCAGCAGTTACTCGAAGACAGCGGGGCAGCCCCAGCATTTT.

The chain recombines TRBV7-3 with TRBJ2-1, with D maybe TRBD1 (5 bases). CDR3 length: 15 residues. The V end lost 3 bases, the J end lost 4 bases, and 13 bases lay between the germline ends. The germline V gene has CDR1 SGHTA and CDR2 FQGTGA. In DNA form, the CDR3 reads TGTGCCAGCAGCTTGCAGGGTCTCGGATACAATGAGCAGTTCTTC. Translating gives CASSLQGLGYNEQFF. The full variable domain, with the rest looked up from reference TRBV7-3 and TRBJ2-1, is GAGVSQTPSNKVTEKGKYVELRCDPISGHTALYWYRQSLGQGPEFLIYFQGTGAADDSGLPNDRFFAVRPEGSVSTLKIQRTERGDSAVYLCASSLQGLGYNEQFFGPGTRLTVL.

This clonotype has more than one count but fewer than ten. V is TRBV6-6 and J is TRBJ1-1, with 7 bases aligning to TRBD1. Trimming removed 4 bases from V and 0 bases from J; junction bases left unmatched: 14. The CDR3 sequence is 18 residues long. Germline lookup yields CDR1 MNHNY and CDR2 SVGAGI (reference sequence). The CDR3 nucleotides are TGTGCCAGCAGTTCCAACCGGGACAGACAACGGATGAACACTGAAGCTTTCTTT. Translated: CASSSNRDRQRMNTEAFF.

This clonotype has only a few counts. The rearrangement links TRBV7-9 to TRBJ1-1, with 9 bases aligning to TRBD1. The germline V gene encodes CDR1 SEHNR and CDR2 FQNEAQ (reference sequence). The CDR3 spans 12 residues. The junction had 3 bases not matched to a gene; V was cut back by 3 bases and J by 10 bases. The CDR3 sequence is CASSFPGQGAFF. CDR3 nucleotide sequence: TGTGCCAGCAGCTTCCCGGGACAGGGAGCTTTCTTT. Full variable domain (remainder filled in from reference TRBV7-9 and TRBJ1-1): DTGVSQNPRHKITKRGQNVTFRCDPISEHNRLYWYRQTLGQGPEFLTYFQNEAQLEKSRLLSDRFSAERPKGSFSTLEIQRTEQGDSAMYLCASSFPGQGAFFGQGTRLTVV.